These 3 T cell receptor beta chains originate from one sample sequenced in a study of early T cells in non-severe SARS-CoV-2 infection (dated by TCRdb to the early 2020s). Libraries were made using 5' RACE. Sequencing instrument: NextSeq 500. The raw public data were reprocessed by TCRdb itself: fastp quality trimming at Q25, MiXCR clonotype calling, in-frame beta chains only. Each entry is one CDR3 protein sequence, shown with its most common DNA and genes. Counted in this sample were more than 45,000 distinct CDR3 sequences; 10% to 15% of them appeared once. Less than 6% of the sample is held by the ten biggest clonotypes. The material sequenced was whole blood. All receptors derive from an adult who was a healthcare worker with PCR-confirmed SARS-CoV-2 infection or an uninfected control (not recorded which).

This clonotype showed up many times. The gene calls are TRBV11-2 and TRBJ2-7, with a tentative D call TRBD1 (6 bases). Trimming cost V 0 bases and J 5 bases, with 11 bases left between them. Germline V gives CDR1 SGHAT, CDR2 FQNNGV. The CDR3 loop spans 14 amino acids. The chain's CDR3 is CASSLDTGLHEQYF. As DNA, the CDR3 is TGTGCCAGCAGCTTAGATACAGGGTTACACGAGCAGTACTTC.

The table lists this clonotype with many counts. The chain joins TRBV28 to TRBJ2-5; the D is unclear. V lost 4 bases, J lost 1 base, and 10 bases lay in between. Germline V gives CDR1 MDHEN, CDR2 SYDVKM. This CDR3 spans 14 amino acids. The CDR3 nucleotides read TGTGCCAGCAGTTCAGGAACGATCCAAGAGACCCAGTACTTC. As protein: CASSSGTIQETQYF.

This clonotype was counted ten times or more. V and J are TRBV15 and TRBJ2-6; D unresolved. The V gene lost 1 base and the J gene lost 4 bases, with 8 bases spanning the gap. The CDR3 extends over 15 amino acids. Per the germline V gene, CDR1 is LNHNV and CDR2 is YYDKDF (reference sequence). The CDR3, as DNA: TGTGCCACCAGCAGAGCCCTAAGCGGGGCCAACGTCCTGACTTTC. Residues: CATSRALSGANVLTF.